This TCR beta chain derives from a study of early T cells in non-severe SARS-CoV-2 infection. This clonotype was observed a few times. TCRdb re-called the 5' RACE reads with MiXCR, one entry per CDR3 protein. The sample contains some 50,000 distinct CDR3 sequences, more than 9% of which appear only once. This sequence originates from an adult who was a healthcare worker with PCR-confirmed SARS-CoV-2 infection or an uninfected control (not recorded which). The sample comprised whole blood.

Here the CDR3 reads CASSRQAGDTQYF. CDR3 bases: TGTGCCAGCAGTCGCCAGGCTGGGGATACGCAGTATTTT. The V gene is TRBV6-2 or TRBV6-3, the J gene TRBJ2-3; D is unresolved. V dropped 5 bases and J dropped 6 bases, with 12 bases sitting between them. Germline V gene sequence: CDR1 MNHEY, CDR2 SVGEGT. CDR3 length: 13 residues.